This TCR beta chain emerged from a study of CD8 T cells in Susac syndrome. CDR1 is GTSNPN and CDR2 is SVGIG in the germline V gene (reference sequence). The CDR3 totals 14 residues. V lost 4 bases, J lost 4 bases, and 13 bases lay in between. Reverse transcription of about 0.5 to 1 ug RNA was carried out with random hexamers. TCRdb re-called the immunoSEQ multiplex PCR reads through MiXCR, storing one row per CDR3 protein. The sample yields 150,000 to 160,000 distinct CDR3 sequences, around 96% seen once. Sequencing was performed on CD8+ T cells from PBMCs. This chain joins TRBV30 and TRBJ2-2, with D possibly being TRBD2 (5 bases). This receptor was obtained from a human donor with multiple sclerosis. Here the CDR3 reads CAWIRGLATGELFF. The CDR3 nucleotides read TGTGCCTGGATACGAGGACTGGCCACCGGGGAGCTGTTTTTT.